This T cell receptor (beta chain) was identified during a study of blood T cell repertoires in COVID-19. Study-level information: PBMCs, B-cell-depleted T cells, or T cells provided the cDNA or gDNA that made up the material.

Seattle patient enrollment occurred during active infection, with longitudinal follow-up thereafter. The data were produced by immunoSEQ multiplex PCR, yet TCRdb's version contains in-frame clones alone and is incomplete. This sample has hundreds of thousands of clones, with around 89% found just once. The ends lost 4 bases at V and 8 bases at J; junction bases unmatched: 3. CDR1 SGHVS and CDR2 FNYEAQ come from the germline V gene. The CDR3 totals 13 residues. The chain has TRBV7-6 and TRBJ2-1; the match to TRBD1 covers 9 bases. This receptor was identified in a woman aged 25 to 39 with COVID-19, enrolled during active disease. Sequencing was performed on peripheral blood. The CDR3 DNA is TGTGCCAGCAGCTATAGGGACAGGGATGAGCAGTTCTTC. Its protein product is CASSYRDRDEQFF.